A single sample is the source of the 15 T cell receptor beta chains below, sequenced in a study of blood T cell repertoires in COVID-19. Sequencing used immunoSEQ multiplex PCR; TCRdb keeps in-frame clones, though not all of them. The sample has approximately 250,000 clones; more than 70% are singletons. The material sequenced was PBMCs or T cells enriched from blood (not recorded which). These TCRs come from a woman aged 40 to 49 with acute COVID-19.

The V and J genes are TRBV2 and TRBJ1-2, with 8 bases lining up with TRBD1. The CDR3 runs 14 residues. The ends lost 4 bases at V and 5 bases at J; junction bases unmatched: 6. Germline CDR1 SNHLY, CDR2 FYNNEI. DNA of the CDR3: TGTGCCAGCAGTGCTCAGGGGGCATATTATGGCTACACCTTC. This translates into CASSAQGAYYGYTF.

This sequence joins TRBV27 and TRBJ1-2; 9 bases fit TRBD1. The V gene's germline CDR1 is MNHEY and CDR2 SMNVEV (reference sequence). The CDR3 is 16 amino acids. V trimming: 3 bases; J trimming: 7 bases; junction bases outside the gene matches: 12. The DNA for the CDR3 is TGTGCCAGCAGTTTTGTGAGACAGGGGGGTGTTGGTGGCTACACCTTC. This sequence encodes CASSFVRQGGVGGYTF.

About this clone: Germline and junction disagree at one end, which may indicate a read error. The V and J genes are TRBV7-2 and TRBJ2-1, with D maybe TRBD2 (6 bases). The CDR3 is 13 residues long. Germline V CDR1 and CDR2: SGHTA, FQGNSA. The CDR3 coding sequence is TGTGCCAGCCGCTTGGGGGGATACAATGAGCAGTTCTTC. Amino acids: CASRLGGYNEQFF.

This CDR3 reads CSVEAPLAGVTTGELFF. CDR3 DNA sequence: TGCAGCGTTGAAGCGCCCCTAGCGGGAGTTACCACCGGGGAGCTGTTTTTT. V gene TRBV29-1 combines with J gene TRBJ2-2; 10 nucleotides agree with TRBD2. V shed 1 base, J shed 4 bases, and the junction held 9 bases outside the gene matches. The CDR3 totals 17 residues. CDR1 SQVTM and CDR2 ANQGSEA come from the germline V gene.

The chain is built from TRBV7-8 and TRBJ1-3; D is ambiguous. This CDR3 spans 17 amino acids. Per the germline V gene, CDR1 is SGHVS and CDR2 is FQNEAQ. Trimming took off 1 base at V and 0 bases at J, with 13 bases between the two ends. The CDR3 DNA reads TGTGCCAGCAGCTTAGTTAGCAATTCACTCTCTGGAAACACCATATATTTT. Translated, it gives CASSLVSNSLSGNTIYF.

This sequence joins TRBV24-1 and TRBJ2-3; 7 nucleotides match TRBD2. V lost 5 bases and J lost 0; bases outside the gene matches: 1. Germline-derived CDR1 and CDR2 are KGHDR and SFDVKD. The CDR3 contains 14 residues. CDR3 sequence reads: CATSGGGSTDTQYF. The CDR3 DNA is TGTGCCACCAGTGGCGGGGGAAGCACAGATACGCAGTATTTT.

The gene calls are TRBV18 and TRBJ1-2; TRBD1 aligns across 10 bases. The V and J ends lost 2 bases and 0 bases, in that order; junction bases with no gene match: 0. Germline loops: CDR1 KGHSH, CDR2 LQKENI. The CDR3 consists of 15 residues. The CDR3 nucleotides read TGTGCCAGCTCACCAGGGACAGGGGCTAACTATGGCTACACCTTC. Translated: CASSPGTGANYGYTF.

This chain connects TRBV4-1 to TRBJ2-7; 10 positions agree with TRBD1. The J segment lost 2 bases and the V segment lost 5 bases, leaving 6 bases of the junction unmatched. Germline values: CDR1 MGHRA, CDR2 YSYEKL. CDR3 length equals 15 residues. The CDR3 protein is CASSVDRGPTYEQYV. In nucleotides, the CDR3 is TGCGCCAGCAGCGTAGACAGGGGGCCGACCTACGAGCAGTACGTC.

Here the CDR3 reads CASSPRSSGAGEQYF. CDR3 coding DNA: TGTGCCAGCAGCCCCCGGAGTAGCGGGGCGGGGGAGCAGTACTTC. The V call is TRBV7-8, the J call TRBJ2-7, with 8 bases identical to TRBD2. Per the germline V gene, CDR1 is SGHVS and CDR2 is FQNEAQ. This CDR3 has 15 residues. The V and J ends lost 5 bases and 7 bases, in that order; junction bases with no gene match: 13.

The J gene is TRBJ2-3, the V gene TRBV5-4; 12 nucleotides align to TRBD1. V lost 3 bases to trimming and J lost 3 bases; unmatched junction nucleotides: 2. CDR1 is SGHNT and CDR2 is YYREEE in the germline V gene (reference sequence). The CDR3 runs 15 residues. The CDR3 DNA reads as TGTGCCAGCAGCTGGGGACAGGGGGCAACAGATACGCAGTATTTT. Encoded protein: CASSWGQGATDTQYF.

V is TRBV9 and J is TRBJ2-2, with no clear D. Trimming left V 0 bases short and J 4 bases short, with 10 bases between. CDR1 is SGDLS, CDR2 YYNGEE, per germline. The CDR3 spans 15 residues. DNA for the CDR3: TGTGCCAGCAGCGTAGCCCTCCTAGGCACCGGGGAGCTGTTTTTT. Translation gives CASSVALLGTGELFF.

V and J are TRBV27 and TRBJ1-6; 10 bases are a match to TRBD1. Germline values: CDR1 MNHEY, CDR2 SMNVEV (reference sequence). This CDR3 comprises 15 residues. V dropped 5 bases and J dropped 7; count of bases not matched to a gene: 5. The CDR3 DNA reads TGTGCCAGCAGTAGTACGGACAGGGGGAATTCACCCCTCCACTTT. It encodes CASSSTDRGNSPLHF.

This clone was seen a single time. The chain combines TRBV5-1 with TRBJ2-3; maybe TRBD1 (6 bases). V lost 1 base, J lost 0 bases, and 9 bases lay in between. The germline V gene encodes CDR1 SGHRS and CDR2 YFSETQ. The CDR3 length is 15 residues. CDR3 coding DNA: TGCGCCAGCAGCTTGAACAGGGTTAGCACAGATACGCAGTATTTT. It specifies CASSLNRVSTDTQYF.

This sequence joins TRBV6-6 and TRBJ1-5; D gene ambiguous. V gave up 0 bases and J gave up 5 bases, with 11 bases separating them. The CDR3 totals 15 residues. The germline CDR1 and CDR2 sequences are MNHNY and SVGAGI (reference sequence). The CDR3 DNA is TGTGCCAGCAGTTACTCGAACATGGCGGATCAGCCCCAGCATTTT. As protein: CASSYSNMADQPQHF.

J is TRBJ2-7 and V is TRBV6-2 or TRBV6-3; D might be TRBD1 (6 bases). Trimming removed 5 bases from V and 7 bases from J, with 21 bases in between. The germline V gene has CDR1 MNHEY and CDR2 SVGEGT. The CDR3 is 15 amino acids. CDR3 region: CASSRRDGLRGEQYF. The CDR3 region has the DNA TGTGCCAGCAGTCGCCGGGACGGTCTAAGGGGGGAGCAGTACTTC.